This section outlines one TCR beta chain sequence together with its context. Its binding antigen is unknown. Per-base qualities were not stored, and no clone one base away is much larger. This specimen's time point label, interpreted: cycle 2 day 1 (C2D1) of nivolumab. All trial patients had relapsed after autologous stem cell transplantation, with cohorts A, B and C differing in prior brentuximab vedotin exposure. A total of about 51 patients with relapsed/refractory classical Hodgkin lymphoma made up the trial cohort, and each patient's best overall response was complete response, partial response or progressive disease. Trial patients were treated with single-agent nivolumab in the multi-cohort phase II CheckMate 205 trial. Best overall response was determined by an independent review committee according to the 2007 International Working Group response criteria. Trial PBMCs were collected immediately before nivolumab initiation (C1D1) and during therapy at cycle 2 day 1 and cycle 4 day 1. Peripheral blood was collected in 8 mL Vacutainer Cell Preparation Tubes, from which PBMCs were isolated by centrifugation and then cryopreserved.

The CDR3, cysteine through phenylalanine, is 13 amino acids long. Only the CDR3 region is kept as DNA, spanning 39 bases read in frame from base 1. A distance of 10 bases separates the germline ends of V and J, which lose 3 bases and 5 bases respectively. CDR1 and CDR2 are read off the germline V gene (reference sequence) as SEHNR and FQNEAQ. Genomic DNA was extracted with the Qiagen DNeasy kit from unsorted PBMCs and from negatively selected CD4+ and CD8+ fractions. TCR beta CDR3 regions were amplified by immunoSEQ multiplex PCR using primers annealing to V and J segments. A synthetic immune receptor repertoire was used to minimize amplification bias, and remaining bias was computationally removed after sequencing. Turning to the authors' computational methods: Custom Python scripts were used to quantify repertoire diversity as the Shannon entropy index. Unsorted, CD4+ and CD8+ repertoires were examined separately, except in combined analyses, for which CD4+ and CD8+ sequences were merged in silico. A clone counted as expanded when the clone's frequency after treatment rose at least 2-fold relative to C1D1, and clones undetected at baseline were given a pseudocount of 0.5. Singleton clones were defined as clones with 0 or 1 copy at C1D1, and non-singleton clones were defined as clones with 2 or more copies. By matching protein sequences in sorted samples from the same patient, clones expanded in unsorted samples were annotated as CD4+, CD8+ or unknown. Wilcoxon tests were applied to paired samples to test diversity changes from C1D1 to C4D1. TCRdb holds this immuneACCESS table with in-frame rearrangements only. Some clones are missing; in checked studies, unresolved V genes explain under half, and the rest has no known cause. V and J calls and clone size follow that table, whereas D and trimming were derived from the DNA. The sample table lists tens of thousands of clones, around 70% of them with a count of one. Jointly, the top ten make up around 15% of the sample.

This entry is derived from a study of PD-1 blockade in classical Hodgkin lymphoma (dated by TCRdb to about 2020). Some background on the complete study: Nivolumab dosing was 3 mg/kg intravenously every 2 weeks, continuing until either disease progression or unacceptable toxicity. A peripheral blood immune signature of response to PD-1 blockade in classical Hodgkin lymphoma was defined using TCR beta sequencing and CyTOF. Results the study describes overall, beyond this receptor: Diversity was lower in patients who began nivolumab less than 1 year after ASCT, so these patients were left out of later analyses to avoid confounding by immune reconstitution. Only a single clinical trial cohort was studied, and what caused the repertoire differences, possibly disease activity or prior therapy, remained undefined. Trial patients with a complete response had baseline diversity similar to that of newly diagnosed patients, while partial responders and progressors had significantly lower diversity. Newly diagnosed patients were reported to have lower baseline TCR diversity than healthy donors, and relapsed/refractory patients were reported to have lower baseline TCR diversity still. A significant rise by C4D1 was seen in CD4+ but not CD8+ TCR diversity (p=0.0027 vs p=0.16), with the rise being most apparent in complete responders (p=0.02).

The TCR originated in a human donor with classical Hodgkin lymphoma. Recombination linked TRBV7-9 to TRBJ1-1; the D region possibly corresponds to TRBD1 (6 bases align). Sequenced material: peripheral blood mononuclear cells (PBMCs), taken before the second cycle of nivolumab. The DNA reads as follows: TGTGCCAGCAGCTTTCCAGGGGAAACTGAAGCTTTCTTT. The encoded protein is CASSFPGETEAFF.